The T cell receptor beta chain described here comes from a study of identical twins. TCRdb processed the 5' RACE reads anew with MiXCR; each CDR3 protein has one entry. The sample yields over 500,000 distinct CDR3 sequences, about 20% seen once. This clonotype was counted a few times. The CDR3 is 13 residues long. The germline V gene has CDR1 DFQATT and CDR2 SNEGSKA (reference sequence). V lost 6 bases and J 5 bases, leaving 13 bases between the germline ends. This sample also appeared in a second study, on T cells expressing NK-cell markers. This second study says: Seven of the eight sequenced donors were classified as HCMV-seropositive, and one was classified as seronegative. Within several experiments, an anti-gamma-delta TCR antibody kept the sorting limited to alpha-beta TCR T cells. In a group of several donors, dominant NKG2C+ clonotypes represented about 1.0-7.5% of CD8+ T cells.

Sequences were obtained from CD4+ T cells sorted from blood. The receptor was isolated from a young woman in good health. This chain links TRBV20-1 with TRBJ2-2; no clear D gene. CDR3 sequence: CSASHTLTGELFF. The CDR3 DNA sequence: TGCAGTGCCAGCCACACTCTTACCGGGGAGCTGTTTTTT.